This TCR beta chain is drawn from a study of cytomegalovirus exposure and HLA in healthy donors. Here immunoSEQ multiplex PCR was the method, and the copy in TCRdb shows in-frame clones only, minus some. The repertoire holds about 360,000 clones, with about nine tenths as singletons. The junction had 3 bases not matched to a gene; V was cut back by 1 base and J by 3 bases. The CDR3 totals 16 residues. The V gene's germline CDR1 is SGHVS and CDR2 FNYEAQ. The V call is TRBV7-6, the J call TRBJ2-1; 10 bases agree with TRBD2. This receptor was obtained from a woman in her late teens or twenties in good health and CMV-seronegative. The material sequenced was PBMCs. The chain's CDR3 is CASSLETSGFYNEQFF. The CDR3 coding sequence is TGTGCCAGCAGCTTAGAGACTAGCGGGTTCTACAATGAGCAGTTCTTC.